This T cell receptor (beta chain) was identified during a study of T cells in Graves' hyperthyroidism and ophthalmopathy. Findings and caveats of the study: From stable hyperthyroidism, ophthalmopathy was separated by a 13 V-J model.

This clonotype occurred a few times. Its target is unknown. TCR beta CDR3 regions were amplified from RNA transcripts. HTBI primers were used for first-round RT-PCR of the TCR CDR3. TCRdb used MiXCR to reprocess the multiplex PCR reads, holding one entry per CDR3 protein. Among 500,000 to 750,000 distinct CDR3 sequences, approximately 15% were seen once, and the ten largest hold about 7%. The CDR3 is made up of 13 amino acids. Germline V gene data show CDR1 as SGHDN and CDR2 as FVKESK. Trimming took 2 bases from V and 5 from J, leaving 9 bases between them. The rearrangement joins TRBV14 to TRBJ2-5; no clear D gene. The receptor comes from a young woman with Graves' hyperthyroidism. The sample comprised blood. The CDR3 is CASSQTTLETQYF. CDR3 in DNA: TGTGCCAGCAGCCAAACAACACTCGAGACCCAGTACTTC.